A selection of T cell receptor beta chains follows, all from one sample in a study of vaccination and CD4 T cells after COVID-19. The antigens these receptors bind are not known. From the PCR reads, TCRdb called clonotypes with MiXCR, one entry per CDR3 protein. The profile covers some 10,000 distinct CDR3 sequences, with 35% to 40% appearing a single time and approximately 17% taken by the ten largest. Sequenced input: CD4+ T cells from blood, cultured in vitro. These receptors were taken from a human donor in good health. The CDR3 runs from the conserved cysteine through the conserved F or W.

v_gene: TRBV2; j_gene: TRBJ2-3; CDR3aa: CASSEAGTVSTDTQYF
v_gene: TRBV7-9; j_gene: TRBJ2-7; CDR3aa: CASSLLAGVYEQYF
v_gene: TRBV7-2; j_gene: TRBJ2-4; CDR3aa: CASSGTGMAKNIQYF
v_gene: TRBV2; j_gene: TRBJ2-2; CDR3aa: CASAAVGGELFF
v_gene: TRBV15; j_gene: TRBJ2-1; CDR3aa: CATSRTGTSGQEEQFF
v_gene: TRBV6-2/TRBV6-3; j_gene: TRBJ1-2; CDR3aa: CASSYGAAPYGYTF
v_gene: TRBV4-3; j_gene: TRBJ2-7; CDR3aa: CASSQDQVGSYEQYF
v_gene: TRBV7-2; j_gene: TRBJ2-7; CDR3aa: CASSPEDVIYEQYF
v_gene: TRBV28; j_gene: TRBJ2-7; CDR3aa: CASSLSGQGALYEQYF
v_gene: TRBV7-9; j_gene: TRBJ2-7; CDR3aa: CASSLSTKQYF
v_gene: TRBV12-3/TRBV12-4; j_gene: TRBJ2-1; CDR3aa: CASSPGTSGRRGEQFF
v_gene: TRBV10-3; j_gene: TRBJ2-2; CDR3aa: CAISRTSGRDYTGELFF
v_gene: TRBV6-2/TRBV6-3; j_gene: TRBJ2-1; CDR3aa: CASSSTRGQRQRNEQFF
v_gene: TRBV27; j_gene: TRBJ2-1; CDR3aa: CASRDPAARAYNEQFF
v_gene: TRBV20-1; j_gene: TRBJ1-5; CDR3aa: CSASGGGVQQPQHF
v_gene: TRBV3-1; j_gene: TRBJ1-6; CDR3aa: CASSQGTGRNSPLHF
v_gene: TRBV6-1; j_gene: TRBJ2-1; CDR3aa: CASSEFSGRAKDEQFF
v_gene: TRBV10-2; j_gene: TRBJ1-1; CDR3aa: CASSDGLVSGTVNTEAFF
v_gene: TRBV24-1; j_gene: TRBJ2-1; CDR3aa: CATSDFTGQGGTDEQFF
v_gene: TRBV28; j_gene: TRBJ1-2; CDR3aa: CASSDPPGHYGYTF
v_gene: TRBV19; j_gene: TRBJ2-7; CDR3aa: CASSYLQGTEQYF
v_gene: TRBV7-2; j_gene: TRBJ2-7; CDR3aa: CASSRIPGQAFYEQYF